One sample yielded the 11 T cell receptor beta chains listed below, sequenced in a study of T cell clonotyping in hematopoietic cell transplantation. Time point described: recipient sample about 28 days before transplant, after cytoreduction. TCRdb's copy holds only in-frame clones and misses some; the assay was immunoSEQ multiplex PCR. The table has 25,000 to 30,000 clones, less than 85% seen once. The input for sequencing was peripheral blood mononuclear cells, taken before stem cell transplant. These receptor sequences come from a man aged 35 to 55 with acute myeloid leukemia. Some clones in this sample may be carry-over from other donors' samples.

The CDR3 loop is CASSVVGGGYQETQYF. CDR3 in DNA: TGTGCCAGCAGCGTAGTTGGGGGGGGGTACCAAGAGACCCAGTACTTC. The chain links TRBV9 to TRBJ2-5, with 7 bases that match TRBD2. The CDR3 spans 16 residues. The V gene's germline CDR1 is SGDLS and CDR2 YYNGEE. With V trimmed by 0 bases and J by 0 bases, 5 bases remained unmatched.

V gene TRBV10-3 combines with J gene TRBJ2-7, with D perhaps matching TRBD1 or TRBD2 (6 bases each). Germline V gives CDR1 ENHRY, CDR2 SYGVKD. The CDR3 runs to 16 residues. The ends were cut back, 4 bases at V and 6 bases at J, with 22 bases in the middle. The CDR3 DNA reads as TGTGCCATCAGTGCAGGGGACGCGGGGATATTTGGCGAGCAGTACTTC. Translation: CAISAGDAGIFGEQYF.

Written as DNA, the CDR3 is TGTGCCAGCAGCTTGGACCCTTCCTACAATGAGCAGTTCTTC. It translates to CASSLDPSYNEQFF. The V gene is TRBV7-2, the J gene TRBJ2-1; no reliable D call. Germline V gene sequence: CDR1 SGHTA, CDR2 FQGNSA. The CDR3 length is 14 residues. Trimming removed 3 bases from V and 1 base from J, with 7 bases in between.

This chain uses TRBV7-9 with TRBJ1-2, with D unclear. The CDR3 sequence is 15 residues long. V dropped 3 bases and J dropped 4 bases, with 15 bases sitting between them. Germline V gene data show CDR1 as SEHNR and CDR2 as FQNEAQ (reference sequence). CDR3 loop: CASSFEPHEIYGYTF. CDR3 nucleotide sequence: TGTGCCAGCAGCTTCGAGCCACACGAGATCTATGGCTACACCTTC. Based on the CDR3 plus reference TRBV7-9 and TRBJ1-2, the full variable domain is DTGVSQNPRHKITKRGQNVTFRCDPISEHNRLYWYRQTLGQGPEFLTYFQNEAQLEKSRLLSDRFSAERPKGSFSTLEIQRTEQGDSAMYLCASSFEPHEIYGYTFGSGTRLTVV.

This chain connects TRBV7-9 to TRBJ2-7; TRBD1 aligns across 11 bases. The V and J ends lost 5 bases and 6 bases, in that order; junction bases with no gene match: 6. Germline V gene lookup returns CDR1 SEHNR and CDR2 FQNEAQ (reference sequence). The CDR3 contains 14 residues. This CDR3 reads CASSPGTGGFEQYF. The CDR3 nucleotides read TGTGCCAGCAGCCCCGGGACAGGGGGTTTCGAGCAGTACTTC.

V gene TRBV4-3 combines with J gene TRBJ1-2, with unresolved D. This CDR3 region has 17 residues. The ends were cut back, 5 bases at V and 6 bases at J, with 25 bases in the middle. Germline V gene sequence: CDR1 LGHNA, CDR2 YSLEER. In nucleotides, the CDR3 is TGCGCCAGCAGCTTTTCGTGGGCCGGGTCGTCAGGTCATGGCTACACCTTC. This sequence encodes CASSFSWAGSSGHGYTF.

V and J are TRBV28 and TRBJ1-6, with D possibly TRBD1 on 5 matching bases. The V end was cut by 2 bases, the J end by 7 bases, with 15 bases between. This CDR3 is built from 16 residues. Germline V gene sequence: CDR1 MDHEN, CDR2 SYDVKM. The CDR3 is CASSLRSGLGNSPLHF. CDR3 sequence (DNA): TGTGCCAGCAGTTTAAGGTCAGGGTTGGGGAATTCACCCCTCCACTTT.

This chain connects TRBV7-9 to TRBJ1-1, with 7 bases aligning to TRBD1. J gave up 11 bases and V 1 base, and 4 bases lay outside the gene matches. CDR1 SEHNR and CDR2 FQNEAQ come from the germline V gene (reference sequence). This CDR3 is built from 12 residues. The CDR3 reads CASSLEDREAFF. The CDR3 DNA reads TGTGCCAGCAGCTTAGAAGACAGGGAGGCTTTCTTT. Combining the CDR3 with reference TRBV7-9 and TRBJ1-1 gives the whole variable domain DTGVSQNPRHKITKRGQNVTFRCDPISEHNRLYWYRQTLGQGPEFLTYFQNEAQLEKSRLLSDRFSAERPKGSFSTLEIQRTEQGDSAMYLCASSLEDREAFFGQGTRLTVV.

This sequence joins TRBV29-1 and TRBJ2-5; no definite D call. Trimming stripped 3 bases from V and 0 bases from J, with 5 bases between. Germline V gene sequence: CDR1 SQVTM, CDR2 ANQGSEA. CDR3 length: 12 residues. The CDR3 region is CSVEVYQETQYF. The CDR3 DNA follows: TGCAGCGTTGAGGTGTACCAAGAGACCCAGTACTTC.

The chain is built from TRBV9 and TRBJ1-5; 11 bases are a match to TRBD1. J was trimmed by 6 bases and V by 3 bases; bases with no gene match: 8. CDR3 length: 16 amino acids. Germline-derived CDR1 and CDR2 are SGDLS and YYNGEE. CDR3: CASSAGDRGLGQPQHF. CDR3 DNA: TGTGCCAGCAGCGCAGGGGACAGGGGGTTGGGTCAGCCCCAGCATTTT.

The genes are TRBV28 and TRBJ1-4, with D unclear. The CDR3 extends over 12 amino acids. Trimming removed 6 bases from V and 5 bases from J, with 7 bases in between. Germline V gene sequence: CDR1 MDHEN, CDR2 SYDVKM. The CDR3 here is CASRILNEKLFF. DNA of the CDR3: TGTGCCAGCAGGATCCTAAATGAAAAACTGTTTTTT.